This T cell receptor (beta chain) comes out of a study of blood T cell repertoires in COVID-19. Study-level information: Acute-phase and convalescent COVID-19 samples originated in the United States, Italy and Spain. In each case, the material was cDNA or gDNA derived from T cells, B-cell-depleted T cells, or PBMCs.

Authors' data handling: From reference gene primer amplification, estimates of nucleated cell counts were derived. Some clones are missing from TCRdb's copy, which holds only in-frame ones; the method was immunoSEQ multiplex PCR. The DNA was the basis for D and trimming; V, J and clone size are from that table. The table records about 350,000 clones, more than 70% of them present only once. V lost 2 bases and J lost 7, with 8 bases in between. Germline lookup yields CDR1 MNHNY and CDR2 SVGAGI (reference sequence). CDR3 length equals 12 residues. In Seattle, patients joined the study during active infection and were tracked longitudinally.

Specimen: peripheral blood. The clonotype was recovered from a woman aged 60-70 years with COVID-19, enrolled during active disease. The chain links TRBV6-6 to TRBJ2-5; no clear D gene. CDR3 bases: TGTGCCAGCAGTTACAACTCTGCGACCCAGTACTTC. Its protein is CASSYNSATQYF.